The clone carrying this TCR beta chain came up a few times. This entry comes from a study of OX40 agonist ivuxolimab in advanced cancers. At the level of the study: Allowance was made for prior anti-PD-1, anti-PD-L1 or anti-CTLA-4 therapy, and 40% to 45% had some.

Generated by immunoSEQ multiplex PCR, the TCRdb table keeps only in-frame clones and is missing some. Among about 24,000 clones, around three quarters were seen once, and the ten largest hold 13%. The sequences come from CD4+ or CD8+ T cells sorted from blood, collected in a trial of the OX40 agonist ivuxolimab. The receptor comes from an adult with an advanced solid tumor such as melanoma, head and neck, liver or kidney cancer.

DNA for the CDR3: TGTGCCAGCAGCTTCCAGGGGTCCGGGGCCAACGTCCTGACTTTC. Translated: CASSFQGSGANVLTF. V gene TRBV5-5 combines with J gene TRBJ2-6; D is possibly TRBD1 (6 bases). V lost 2 bases and J lost 4, with 10 bases in between. Germline V gene sequence: CDR1 SGHKS, CDR2 YYEKEE (reference sequence). The CDR3 is made up of 15 amino acids.